This TCR beta chain emerged from a study of T cell repertoires in cytomegalovirus infection. Overall study context: TCR beta signatures that were public indicated CMV infection and matching HLA type.

This clonotype was counted ten times or more. Its antigen is undetermined. CDR3 size: 13 residues. V gave up 5 bases and J gave up 5 bases, with 7 bases separating them. TCRdb processed the reads anew with MiXCR; each CDR3 protein has one entry. The table shows a few hundred thousand distinct CDR3 sequences, with less than 25% occurring only once. The clonotype was recovered from a human donor in good health (CMV status not recorded). Some clones in this sample may be carry-over from other donors' samples. The gene calls are TRBV12-3 or TRBV12-4 and TRBJ2-6, with no clear D. The sequences come from cultured PBMCs, collected from culture after CMV antigen stimulation. CDR3 amino acids: CASSPLWANVLTF. The CDR3 DNA reads as TGTGCCAGCAGTCCCCTCTGGGCCAACGTCCTGACTTTC.